These 7 T cell receptor beta chains originate from one sample sequenced in a study of identical twins. MiXCR was run by TCRdb on the 5' RACE reads, yielding one entry per CDR3 protein. The table includes 450,000 or so distinct CDR3 sequences, 14% detected once. This sample was also put to use in a study of yellow fever vaccine responses in identical twins.

The sequencing input was CD4+ T cells sorted from blood. These receptors all stem from a woman younger than 35 in good health.

This clonotype was counted a few times. The chain joins TRBV6-5 to TRBJ2-5; 10 bases agree with TRBD2. CDR3 length: 16 amino acids. In germline, CDR1 is MNHEY, CDR2 SVGAGI. The J segment lost 4 bases and the V segment lost 0 bases, leaving 5 bases of the junction unmatched. The CDR3 DNA sequence: TGTGCCAGCAGTTACTCCTCGCTAGCGGGAGTAGAGACCCAGTACTTC. Translating it yields CASSYSSLAGVETQYF.

This clonotype was seen more than once but under ten times. The gene calls are TRBV4-1 and TRBJ2-4; unclear D gene. V was trimmed by 0 bases and J by 1 base, leaving 16 bases between them. This CDR3 is built from 18 residues. The germline V gene encodes CDR1 MGHRA and CDR2 YSYEKL. The CDR3 DNA is TGCGCCAGCAGCCAAGAAAATGTGGGGAATGGGGCCAAAAACATTCAGTACTTC. Translation gives CASSQENVGNGAKNIQYF.

The J gene is TRBJ1-1, the V gene TRBV5-1, with D possibly being TRBD1 (6 bases). V was pared by 4 bases and J by 1 base, with 11 bases between. Germline lookup yields CDR1 SGHRS and CDR2 YFSETQ. This CDR3 comprises 14 residues. The CDR3 spells CASSGDTKNTEAFF. CDR3 sequence (DNA): TGCGCCAGCAGCGGGGACACTAAGAACACTGAAGCTTTCTTT.

This clonotype was seen a handful of times. This chain joins TRBV5-1 and TRBJ2-1, with D uncertain. Trimming cost V 5 bases and J 5 bases, with 5 bases left between them. Germline assignment: CDR1 SGHRS and CDR2 YFSETQ. This CDR3 comprises 11 residues. The CDR3 loop reads CASRNHNEQFF. For the CDR3, the DNA is TGCGCCAGCAGAAATCACAATGAGCAGTTCTTC.

The sample holds a few counts of this clonotype. V is TRBV5-1 and J is TRBJ1-2, with TRBD1 identical over 7 bases. V gave up 3 bases and J gave up 4 bases; unmatched junction bases: 3. CDR1 is SGHRS, CDR2 YFSETQ, per germline. This CDR3 is 13 amino acids long. CDR3 residues: CASSSGQIYGYTF. The DNA for the CDR3 is TGCGCCAGCAGCTCGGGACAGATCTATGGCTACACCTTC.

This sequence joins TRBV15 and TRBJ1-2; TRBD1 matches 7 bases. V shed 0 bases and J 7 bases; nucleotides not matched to a gene: 5. Germline lookup yields CDR1 LNHNV and CDR2 YYDKDF (reference sequence). This CDR3 region has 14 residues. The CDR3: CATSRDRGLGGYTF. Written as DNA, the CDR3 is TGTGCCACCAGCAGAGATAGGGGGCTAGGTGGCTACACCTTC.

V and J are TRBV14 and TRBJ2-1; 8 bases map to TRBD2. V was pared by 2 bases and J by 3 bases, with 6 bases of the junction left unmatched. This CDR3 spans 16 amino acids. CDR1 SGHDN and CDR2 FVKESK come from the germline V gene. CDR3 sequence reads: CASSQRSGNIYNEQFF. In nucleotides, the CDR3 is TGTGCCAGCAGCCAACGTAGCGGGAACATCTACAATGAGCAGTTCTTC.